The entry below gives a single T cell receptor beta chain sequence along with its context. Normal lung was sampled as far from the tumour as possible, at least 3 cm. Germline V gene sequence: CDR1 KGHSH, CDR2 LQKENI. There are 14 residues in the CDR3. The V and J ends lost 6 bases and 8 bases respectively, with 17 bases between them. Using immunoSEQ multiplex PCR, the repertoire was profiled, and TCRdb retains in-frame clones only, with some absent. The sample has thousands of clones, about two thirds seen once. These data come from a study of immune cell composition in non-small cell lung cancer. The same data also went into a second study, on CD4 T cells in lung cancer. From that report: Before blood donation, patients had received platinum chemotherapy among other treatments.

This clonotype was obtained from a human donor with non-small cell lung cancer. The sequenced sample was non-adjacent lung tissue. V and J are TRBV18 and TRBJ2-1; D is uncertain. CDR3 region: CASSQRQETYEQFF. The CDR3 coding sequence is TGTGCCAGCTCCCAGAGACAAGAGACGTATGAGCAGTTCTTC.